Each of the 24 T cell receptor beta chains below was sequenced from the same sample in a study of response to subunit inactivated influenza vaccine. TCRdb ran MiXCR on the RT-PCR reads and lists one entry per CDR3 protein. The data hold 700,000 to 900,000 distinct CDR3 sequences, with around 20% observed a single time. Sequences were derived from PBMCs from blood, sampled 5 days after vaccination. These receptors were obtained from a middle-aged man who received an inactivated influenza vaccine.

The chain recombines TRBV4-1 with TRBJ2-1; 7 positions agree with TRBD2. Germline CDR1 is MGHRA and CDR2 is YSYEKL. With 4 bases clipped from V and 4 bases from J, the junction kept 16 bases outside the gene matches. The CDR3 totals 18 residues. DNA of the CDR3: TGCGCCAGCAGCCGCGGAATGGCTAGCGGAGAGGCGTACAATGAGCAGTTCTTC. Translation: CASSRGMASGEAYNEQFF.

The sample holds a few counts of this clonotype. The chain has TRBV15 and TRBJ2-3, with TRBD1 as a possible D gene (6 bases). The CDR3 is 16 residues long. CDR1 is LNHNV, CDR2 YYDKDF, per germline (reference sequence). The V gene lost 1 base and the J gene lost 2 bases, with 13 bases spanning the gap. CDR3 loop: CATSRGRGGNTDTQYF. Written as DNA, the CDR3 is TGTGCCACCAGCAGAGGCAGAGGGGGTAACACAGATACGCAGTATTTT.

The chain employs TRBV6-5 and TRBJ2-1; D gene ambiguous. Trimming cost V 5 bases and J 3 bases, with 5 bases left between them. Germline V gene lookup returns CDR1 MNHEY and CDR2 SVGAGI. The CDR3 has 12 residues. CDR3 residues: CASSKDYNEQFF. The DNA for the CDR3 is TGTGCCAGCAGTAAGGACTACAATGAGCAGTTCTTC.

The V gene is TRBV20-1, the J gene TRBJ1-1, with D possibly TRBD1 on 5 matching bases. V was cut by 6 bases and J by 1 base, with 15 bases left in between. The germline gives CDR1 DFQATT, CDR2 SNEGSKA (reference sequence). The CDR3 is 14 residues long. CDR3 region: CSAPRLQGNTEAFF. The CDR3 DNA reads TGCAGTGCCCCCCGACTGCAGGGGAACACTGAAGCTTTCTTT.

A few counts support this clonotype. The CDR3 sequence: CATSTAGYNEQFF. CDR3 sequence (DNA): TGTGCCACCAGCACCGCGGGCTACAATGAGCAGTTCTTC. V and J are TRBV15 and TRBJ2-1; D might be TRBD2 (5 bases). V was trimmed by 4 bases and J by 3 bases, leaving 7 bases between them. The CDR3 sequence is 13 residues long. Germline CDR1 reads LNHNV; CDR2 reads YYDKDF (reference sequence).

The CDR3 reads CASSSIAGGQETQYF. In DNA form, the CDR3 reads TGCGCCAGCAGCTCAATAGCGGGGGGGCAAGAGACCCAGTACTTC. The rearrangement uses TRBV5-1 and TRBJ2-5, with 11 nucleotides matching TRBD2. J lost 2 bases, V lost 3 bases, and 3 bases had no gene match. This CDR3 spans 15 amino acids. Germline CDR1 and CDR2: SGHRS and YFSETQ.

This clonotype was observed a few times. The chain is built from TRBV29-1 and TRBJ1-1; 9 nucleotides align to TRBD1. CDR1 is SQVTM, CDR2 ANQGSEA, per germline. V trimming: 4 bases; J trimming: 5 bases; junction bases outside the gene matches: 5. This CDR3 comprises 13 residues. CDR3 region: CSVADRGGTEAFF. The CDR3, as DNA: TGCAGCGTTGCGGACAGGGGAGGAACTGAAGCTTTCTTT.

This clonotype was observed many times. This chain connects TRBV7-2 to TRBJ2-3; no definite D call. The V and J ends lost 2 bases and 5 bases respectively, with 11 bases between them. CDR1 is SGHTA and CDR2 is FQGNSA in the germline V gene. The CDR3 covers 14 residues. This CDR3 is CASSLYSFGDTQYF. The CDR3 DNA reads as TGTGCCAGCAGCTTATATAGTTTTGGAGATACGCAGTATTTT.

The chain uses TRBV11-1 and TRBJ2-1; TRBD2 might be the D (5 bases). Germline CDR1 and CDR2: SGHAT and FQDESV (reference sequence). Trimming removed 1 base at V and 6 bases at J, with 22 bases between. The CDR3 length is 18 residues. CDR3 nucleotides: TGTGCCAGCAGCTTAGTAGGCATCGGAGGCAGAAAAGTCAATGAGCAGTTCTTC. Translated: CASSLVGIGGRKVNEQFF.

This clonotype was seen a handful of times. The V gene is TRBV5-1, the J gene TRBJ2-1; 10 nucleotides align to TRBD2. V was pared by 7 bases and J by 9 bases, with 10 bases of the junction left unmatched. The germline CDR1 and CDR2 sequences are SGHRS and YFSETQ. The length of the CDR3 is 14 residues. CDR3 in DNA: TGCGCCAGCTCCACTAGCGGGACGAAGGGTGAGCAGTTCTTC. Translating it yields CASSTSGTKGEQFF.

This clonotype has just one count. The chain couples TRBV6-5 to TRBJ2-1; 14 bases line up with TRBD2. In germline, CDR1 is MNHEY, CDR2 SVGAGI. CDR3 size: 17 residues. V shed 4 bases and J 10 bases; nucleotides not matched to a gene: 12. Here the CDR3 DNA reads TGTGCCAGCAGTTCCGGGGGACTAGCGGGGGTTTGGAGGGAGCAGTTCTTC. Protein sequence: CASSSGGLAGVWREQFF.

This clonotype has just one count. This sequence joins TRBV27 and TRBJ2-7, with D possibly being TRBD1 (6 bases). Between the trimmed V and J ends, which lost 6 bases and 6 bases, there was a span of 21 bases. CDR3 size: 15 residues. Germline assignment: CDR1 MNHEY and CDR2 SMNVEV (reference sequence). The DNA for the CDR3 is TGTGCCAGCAGCACCGGGATTCTGAGAGGGGGCGAGCAGTACTTC. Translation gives CASSTGILRGGEQYF.

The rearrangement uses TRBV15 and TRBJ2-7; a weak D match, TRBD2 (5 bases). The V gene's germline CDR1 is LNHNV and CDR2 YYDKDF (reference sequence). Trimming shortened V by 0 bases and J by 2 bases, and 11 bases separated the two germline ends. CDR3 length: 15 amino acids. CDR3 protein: CATSRDRGRTYEQYF. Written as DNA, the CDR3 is TGTGCCACCAGCAGAGATCGGGGTAGGACCTACGAGCAGTACTTC.

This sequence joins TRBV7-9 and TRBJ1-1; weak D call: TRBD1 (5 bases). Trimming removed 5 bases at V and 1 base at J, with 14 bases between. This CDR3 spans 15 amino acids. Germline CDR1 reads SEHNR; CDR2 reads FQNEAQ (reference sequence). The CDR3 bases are TGTGCCAGCAGCAGTTGGGGACTCACGAACACTGAAGCTTTCTTT. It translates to CASSSWGLTNTEAFF.

For the CDR3, the DNA is TGTGCCAGCAGCTTAGAAGGAAGGGGGGTGGTCAACTATGGCTACACCTTC. Protein: CASSLEGRGVVNYGYTF. J is TRBJ1-2 and V is TRBV11-2; a possible D gene is TRBD1 (6 bases). V was trimmed by 0 bases and J by 2 bases, leaving 16 bases between them. Germline CDR1 and CDR2: SGHAT and FQNNGV. The CDR3 spans 17 residues.

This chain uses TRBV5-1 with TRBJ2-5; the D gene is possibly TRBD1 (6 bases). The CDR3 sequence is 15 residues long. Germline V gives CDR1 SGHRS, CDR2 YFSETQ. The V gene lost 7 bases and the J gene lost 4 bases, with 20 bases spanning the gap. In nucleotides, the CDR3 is TGCGCCAGCGGAACGTCGAGTGGGGGCTTAGAGACCCAGTACTTC. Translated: CASGTSSGGLETQYF.

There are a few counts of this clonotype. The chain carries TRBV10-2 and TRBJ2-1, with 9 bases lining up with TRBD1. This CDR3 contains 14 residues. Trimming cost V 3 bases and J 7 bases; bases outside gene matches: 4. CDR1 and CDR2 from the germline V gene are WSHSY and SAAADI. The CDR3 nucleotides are TGCGCCAGCAGTGAACAGGGGGCGGGAAATGAGCAGTTCTTC. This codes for CASSEQGAGNEQFF.

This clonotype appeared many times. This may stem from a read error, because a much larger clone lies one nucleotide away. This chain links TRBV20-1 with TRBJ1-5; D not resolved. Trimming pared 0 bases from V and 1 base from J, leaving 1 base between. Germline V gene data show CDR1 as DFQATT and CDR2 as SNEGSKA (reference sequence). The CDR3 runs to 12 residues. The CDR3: CSARESNQPQHF. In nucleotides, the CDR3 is TGCAGTGCTAGAGAAAGCAATCAGCCCCAGCATTTT.

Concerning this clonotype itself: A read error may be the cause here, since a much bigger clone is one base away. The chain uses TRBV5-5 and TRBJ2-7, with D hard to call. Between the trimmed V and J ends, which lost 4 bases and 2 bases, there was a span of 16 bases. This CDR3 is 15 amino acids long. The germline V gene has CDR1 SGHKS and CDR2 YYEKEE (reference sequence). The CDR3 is CASSQFGRITYEQYF. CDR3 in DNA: TGTGCCAGCAGCCAGTTTGGGCGAATTACCTACGAGCAGTACTTC.

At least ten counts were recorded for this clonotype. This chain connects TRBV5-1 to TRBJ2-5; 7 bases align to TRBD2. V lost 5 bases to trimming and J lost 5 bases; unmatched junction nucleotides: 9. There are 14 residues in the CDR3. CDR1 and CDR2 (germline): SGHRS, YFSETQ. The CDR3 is CASRPSGAGETQYF. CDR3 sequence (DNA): TGCGCCAGCAGGCCTAGCGGCGCGGGGGAGACCCAGTACTTC.

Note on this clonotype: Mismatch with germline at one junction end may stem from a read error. CDR3 loop: CASSLGPSTPSTVELFF. As DNA, the CDR3 is TGTGCCAGCAGCTTGGGGCCCTCGACTCCGAGCACCGTGGAGCTGTTTTTT. V usage is TRBV5-5 and J usage is TRBJ2-2; D not resolved. The CDR3 has 17 residues. Germline CDR1 and CDR2: SGHKS and YYEKEE (reference sequence).

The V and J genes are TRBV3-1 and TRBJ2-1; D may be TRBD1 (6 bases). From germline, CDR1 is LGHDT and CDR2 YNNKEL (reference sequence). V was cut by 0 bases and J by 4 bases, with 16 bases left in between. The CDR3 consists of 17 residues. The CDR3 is CASSQDLGHRTYNEQFF. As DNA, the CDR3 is TGTGCCAGCAGCCAAGATCTGGGACACAGAACTTACAATGAGCAGTTCTTC.

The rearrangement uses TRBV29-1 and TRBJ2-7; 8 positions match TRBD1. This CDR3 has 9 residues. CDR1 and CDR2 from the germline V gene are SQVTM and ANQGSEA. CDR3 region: CREDRGQYF. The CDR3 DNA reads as TGCAGAGAAGACAGGGGGCAGTACTTC.

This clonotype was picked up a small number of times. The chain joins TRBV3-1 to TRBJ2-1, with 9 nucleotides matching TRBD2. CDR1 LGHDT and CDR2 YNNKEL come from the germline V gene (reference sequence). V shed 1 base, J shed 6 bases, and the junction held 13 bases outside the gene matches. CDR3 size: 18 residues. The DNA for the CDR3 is TGTGCCAGCAGCCAAGCTCTAGGGACCGGGACTAGCTCCAATGAGCAGTTCTTC. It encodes CASSQALGTGTSSNEQFF.